One and the same sample provided the 13 T cell receptor beta chains below, sequenced in a study of chemoradiotherapy in HPV16-positive cancers. Repertoires were generated with immunoSEQ multiplex PCR, while TCRdb's copy carries only in-frame clones and drops some. The table lists about 25,000 clones, around 94% of them singletons. This sample comprised blood, obtained from a patient who underwent chemoradiotherapy. Receptors were obtained from a human donor with HPV-associated anogenital cancer.

V usage is TRBV7-9 and J usage is TRBJ2-5, with D perhaps matching TRBD1 (6 bases). Germline CDR1 SEHNR, CDR2 FQNEAQ (reference sequence). The CDR3 runs 13 residues. V was cut by 1 base and J by 4 bases, with 7 bases left in between. The CDR3 bases are TGTGCCAGCAGCTTAGACAGGGTAGAGACCCAGTACTTC. Protein: CASSLDRVETQYF. Full variable domain (outside the CDR3, taken from reference TRBV7-9 and TRBJ2-5): DTGVSQNPRHKITKRGQNVTFRCDPISEHNRLYWYRQTLGQGPEFLTYFQNEAQLEKSRLLSDRFSAERPKGSFSTLEIQRTEQGDSAMYLCASSLDRVETQYFGPGTRLLVL.

This chain uses TRBV30 with TRBJ2-5; 7 bases are a match to TRBD2. Germline V gene data show CDR1 as GTSNPN and CDR2 as SVGIG (reference sequence). Trimming at V came to 0 bases and at J to 1 base, leaving 5 bases not matched to a gene. This CDR3 region has 15 residues. This chain's CDR3 is CAWSVWGGPQETQYF. The CDR3, as DNA: TGTGCCTGGAGTGTCTGGGGGGGTCCCCAAGAGACCCAGTACTTC. The variable domain in full, completed from reference TRBV30 and TRBJ2-5, reads SQTIHQWPATLVQPVGSPLSLECTVEGTSNPNLYWYRQAAGRGLQLLFYSVGIGQISSEVPQNLSASRPQDRQFILSSKKLLLSDSGFYLCAWSVWGGPQETQYFGPGTRLLVL.

The chain has TRBV10-3 and TRBJ2-2; D is undetermined. Germline assignment: CDR1 ENHRY and CDR2 SYGVKD. The CDR3 is made up of 13 amino acids. Trimming pared 6 bases from V and 4 bases from J, leaving 9 bases between. The CDR3 spells CAISGLGTGELFF. The DNA of the CDR3 is TGTGCCATCAGCGGCCTTGGCACCGGGGAGCTGTTTTTT.

This chain connects TRBV5-1 to TRBJ2-4, with D uncertain. The length of the CDR3 is 14 residues. In germline, CDR1 is SGHRS, CDR2 YFSETQ. Deletions cut 4 bases from V and 5 bases from J, with 13 bases between. CDR3 bases: TGCGCCAGCAGCCCTCTTTCCCCCGAAAACATTCAGTACTTC. This gives the protein CASSPLSPENIQYF.

This chain links TRBV9 with TRBJ2-5, with 10 bases aligning to TRBD2. Trimming took 3 bases from V and 3 from J; bases not matched to a gene: 5. In germline, CDR1 is SGDLS, CDR2 YYNGEE. The length of the CDR3 is 15 residues. The DNA for the CDR3 is TGTGCCAGCAGCGAGAGACTAGCGGGTAAAGAGACCCAGTACTTC. Amino acids: CASSERLAGKETQYF.

The chain combines TRBV27 with TRBJ1-2; weak D call: TRBD1 (5 bases). The CDR3 runs to 13 residues. Germline V gene sequence: CDR1 MNHEY, CDR2 SMNVEV (reference sequence). The V end lost 5 bases, the J end lost 4 bases, and 11 bases lay between the germline ends. CDR3 bases: TGTGCCAGCAGTCCCCAGGGCCTCTATGGCTACACCTTC. Its translation is CASSPQGLYGYTF.

The CDR3: CASSLFGTGNEKLFF. The DNA of the CDR3 is TGCGCCAGCAGCTTGTTCGGGACGGGTAATGAAAAACTGTTTTTT. The chain carries TRBV5-1 and TRBJ1-4, with D possibly TRBD1 on 5 matching bases. V was shortened by 1 base and J by 4 bases, with 11 bases between the two germline ends. Germline V gene lookup returns CDR1 SGHRS and CDR2 YFSETQ. The CDR3 sequence is 15 residues long.

The genes are TRBV28 and TRBJ2-7; a possible D gene is TRBD2 (6 bases). The CDR3 extends over 15 amino acids. Germline assignment: CDR1 MDHEN and CDR2 SYDVKM. With 7 bases removed from V and 2 bases from J, the gap between germline ends came to 18 bases. The DNA of the CDR3 is TGTGCCAGCACTAACGGGGGTCCGGGGGCCTACGAGCAGTACTTC. It encodes CASTNGGPGAYEQYF. Supplemented by reference TRBV28 and TRBJ2-7, the full variable domain reads DVKVTQSSRYLVKRTGEKVFLECVQDMDHENMFWYRQDPGLGLRLIYFSYDVKMKEKGDIPEGYSVSREKKERFSLILESASTNQTSMYLCASTNGGPGAYEQYFGPGTRLTVT.

V and J are TRBV29-1 and TRBJ1-1; D unresolved. The CDR3 length is 12 residues. In germline, CDR1 is SQVTM, CDR2 ANQGSEA. The chain's CDR3 is CTVIQKDTEAFF. In nucleotides, the CDR3 is TGCACCGTAATACAGAAAGACACTGAAGCTTTCTTT.

The V gene is TRBV14, the J gene TRBJ2-2, with D unclear. CDR1 and CDR2 (germline): SGHDN, FVKESK. Trimming took 4 bases from V and 1 from J, leaving 16 bases between them. CDR3 size: 17 residues. The CDR3 sequence is CASSRSYSSGNTGELFF. Here the CDR3 DNA reads TGTGCCAGCAGCCGTTCGTATTCATCAGGGAACACCGGGGAGCTGTTTTTT.

The chain has TRBV20-1 and TRBJ2-7, with D uncertain. The V end lost 3 bases, the J end lost 5 bases, and 8 bases lay between the germline ends. This CDR3 region has 11 residues. Germline V gene data show CDR1 as DFQATT and CDR2 as SNEGSKA (reference sequence). Here the CDR3 reads CSARHGHEQYF. CDR3 nucleotides: TGCAGTGCTAGGCATGGGCACGAGCAGTACTTC.

This clone has a handful of counts. The chain has TRBV7-8 and TRBJ2-1; D is unclear. Germline V lookup: CDR1 SGHVS, CDR2 FQNEAQ. The CDR3 consists of 15 residues. Trimming removed 5 bases from V and 2 bases from J, with 13 bases in between. CDR3 DNA: TGTGCCAGCAGCCGTATTATGCTACCCTACAATGAGCAGTTCTTC. The encoded protein is CASSRIMLPYNEQFF.

CDR3 in amino acids: CASGPGLLGNEQFF. The CDR3 DNA is TGCGCCAGCGGCCCGGGACTACTTGGCAATGAGCAGTTCTTC. The chain combines TRBV4-1 with TRBJ2-1; 7 nucleotides line up with TRBD2. Germline CDR1 and CDR2: MGHRA and YSYEKL. Trimming took 8 bases from V and 6 from J; bases not matched to a gene: 10. The CDR3 runs 14 residues.